Here is one T cell receptor beta chain with its context. The sample belongs to a study of PD-L1 blockade in urothelial cancer. Study context: The patients' atezolizumab therapy, 1,200 mg intravenously every 3 weeks, started in about 2014. Counts from blood samples showed a median of 141,255 T cells.

Synthetically made TCR analog templates were put into each PCR as spikes. Repertoires were generated with immunoSEQ multiplex PCR, while TCRdb's copy carries only in-frame clones and drops some. The sample yields around 100,000 clones, 80% to 95% seen once. V lost 3 bases, J lost 4 bases, and 10 bases lay in between. The CDR3 totals 13 residues. The germline CDR1 and CDR2 sequences are GTSNPN and SVGIG (reference sequence). Time point: peripheral blood 6 weeks after treatment start. Each patient contributed between 1 and 8 total time points of blood mononuclear cells, pretreatment and during treatment.

V gene TRBV30 combines with J gene TRBJ1-5; possibly TRBD1 for D (6 bases). Here the sequenced sample was PBMCs, taken around atezolizumab (anti-PD-L1) treatment. The TCR comes from a man aged 55 to 70 with urothelial cancer. The CDR3 loop is CAWSIRGNQPQHF. Written as DNA, the CDR3 is TGTGCCTGGAGCATCAGGGGTAATCAGCCCCAGCATTTT.